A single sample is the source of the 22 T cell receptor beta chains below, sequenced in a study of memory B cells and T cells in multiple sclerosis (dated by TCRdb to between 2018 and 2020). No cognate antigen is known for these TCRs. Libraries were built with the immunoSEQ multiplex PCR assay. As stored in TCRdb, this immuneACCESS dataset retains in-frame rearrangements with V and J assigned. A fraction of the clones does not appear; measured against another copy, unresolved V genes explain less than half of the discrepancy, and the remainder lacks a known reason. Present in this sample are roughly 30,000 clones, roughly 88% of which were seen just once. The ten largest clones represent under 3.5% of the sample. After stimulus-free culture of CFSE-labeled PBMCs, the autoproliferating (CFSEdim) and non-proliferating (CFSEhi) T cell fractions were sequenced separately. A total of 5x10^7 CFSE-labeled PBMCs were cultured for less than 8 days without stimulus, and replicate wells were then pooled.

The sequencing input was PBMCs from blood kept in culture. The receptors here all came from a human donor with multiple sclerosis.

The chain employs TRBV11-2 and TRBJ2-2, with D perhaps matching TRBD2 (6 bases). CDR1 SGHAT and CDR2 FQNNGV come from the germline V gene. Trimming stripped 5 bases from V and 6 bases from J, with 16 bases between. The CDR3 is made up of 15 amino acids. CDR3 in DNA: TGTGCCAGCAGCCCGCCTAGCGTTGGGGCCGGGGAGCTGTTTTTT. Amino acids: CASSPPSVGAGELFF.

CDR3 residues: CASIPGGGYGGYTF. The CDR3, as DNA: TGTGCCAGCATCCCCGGGGGAGGGTATGGTGGCTACACCTTC. J is TRBJ1-2 and V is TRBV28, with D perhaps matching TRBD1 (5 bases). Trimming removed 7 bases at V and 7 bases at J, with 19 bases between. The CDR3 is 14 amino acids. CDR1 and CDR2 from the germline V gene are MDHEN and SYDVKM.

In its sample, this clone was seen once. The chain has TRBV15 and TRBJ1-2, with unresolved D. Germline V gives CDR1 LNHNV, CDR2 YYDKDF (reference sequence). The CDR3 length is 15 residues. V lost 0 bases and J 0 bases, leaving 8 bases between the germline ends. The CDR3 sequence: CATSREARANYGYTF. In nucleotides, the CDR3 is TGTGCCACCAGCAGAGAGGCCCGAGCTAACTATGGCTACACCTTC.

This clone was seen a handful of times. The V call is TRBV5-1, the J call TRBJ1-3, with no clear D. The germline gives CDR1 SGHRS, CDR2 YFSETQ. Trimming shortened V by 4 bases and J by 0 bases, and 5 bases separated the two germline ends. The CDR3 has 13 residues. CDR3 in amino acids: CASSHNSGNTIYF. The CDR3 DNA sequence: TGCGCCAGCAGCCACAACTCTGGAAACACCATATATTTT.

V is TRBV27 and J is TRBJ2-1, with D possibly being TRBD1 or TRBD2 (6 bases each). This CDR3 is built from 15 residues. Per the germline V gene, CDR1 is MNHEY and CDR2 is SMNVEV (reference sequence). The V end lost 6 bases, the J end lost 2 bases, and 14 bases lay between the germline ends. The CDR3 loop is CASRRGGLAYNEQFF. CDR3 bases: TGTGCCAGCAGGAGAGGGGGGTTAGCCTACAATGAGCAGTTCTTC.

The CDR3 DNA follows: TGCGCCAGCAGCTTGGCCAGGGGGGCGAACTATGGCTACACCTTC. This sequence encodes CASSLARGANYGYTF. This rearrangement joins TRBV5-1 to TRBJ1-2, with 7 bases aligning to TRBD1. Germline CDR1 SGHRS, CDR2 YFSETQ. Unmatched junction bases numbered 4, after V lost 0 bases and J lost 2 bases. This CDR3 has 15 amino acids.

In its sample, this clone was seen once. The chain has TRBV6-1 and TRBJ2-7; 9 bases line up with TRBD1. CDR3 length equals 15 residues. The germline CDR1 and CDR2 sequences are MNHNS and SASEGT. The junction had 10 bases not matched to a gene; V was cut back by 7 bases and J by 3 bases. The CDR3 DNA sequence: TGTGCCAGCAAGACACCGGGACAGGGTTTCTACGAGCAGTACTTC. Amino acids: CASKTPGQGFYEQYF.

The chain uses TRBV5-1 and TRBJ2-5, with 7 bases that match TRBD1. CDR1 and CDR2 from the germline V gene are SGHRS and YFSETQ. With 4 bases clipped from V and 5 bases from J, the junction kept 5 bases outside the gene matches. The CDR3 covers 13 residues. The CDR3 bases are TGCGCCAGCAGCCTGCAGGGGGTGGAGACCCAGTACTTC. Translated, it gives CASSLQGVETQYF.

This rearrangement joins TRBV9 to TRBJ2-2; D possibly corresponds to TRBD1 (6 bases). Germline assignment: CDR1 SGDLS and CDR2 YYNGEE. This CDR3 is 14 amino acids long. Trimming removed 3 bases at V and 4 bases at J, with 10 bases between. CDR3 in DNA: TGTGCCAGCAGCGGGGGGCAGAGCACCGGGGAGCTGTTTTTT. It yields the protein CASSGGQSTGELFF.

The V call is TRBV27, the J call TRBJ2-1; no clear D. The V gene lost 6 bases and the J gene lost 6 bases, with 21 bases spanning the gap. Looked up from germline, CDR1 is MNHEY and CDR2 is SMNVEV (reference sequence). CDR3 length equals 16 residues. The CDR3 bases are TGTGCCAGCAGCCGACGACTCGTAAGTACGACCAATGAGCAGTTCTTC. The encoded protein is CASSRRLVSTTNEQFF.

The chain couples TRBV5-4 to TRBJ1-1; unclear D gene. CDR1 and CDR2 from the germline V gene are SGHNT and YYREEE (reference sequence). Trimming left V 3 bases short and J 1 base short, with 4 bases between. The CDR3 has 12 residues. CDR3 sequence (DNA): TGTGCCAGCAGCTACGAGAACACTGAAGCTTTCTTT. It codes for CASSYENTEAFF.

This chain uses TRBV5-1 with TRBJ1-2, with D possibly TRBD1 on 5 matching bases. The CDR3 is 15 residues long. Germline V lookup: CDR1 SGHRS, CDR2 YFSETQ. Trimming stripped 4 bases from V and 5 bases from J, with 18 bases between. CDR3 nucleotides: TGCGCCAGCAGCCGGGGGGACGCCGGCTCTTATGGCTACACCTTC. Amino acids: CASSRGDAGSYGYTF.

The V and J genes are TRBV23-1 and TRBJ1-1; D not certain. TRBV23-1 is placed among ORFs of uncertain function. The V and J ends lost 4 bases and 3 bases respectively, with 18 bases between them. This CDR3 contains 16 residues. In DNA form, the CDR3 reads TGCGCCAGCAGTCGCAAATGCGGGCGGTGTTACACTGAAGCTTTCTTT. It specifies CASSRKCGRCYTEAFF.

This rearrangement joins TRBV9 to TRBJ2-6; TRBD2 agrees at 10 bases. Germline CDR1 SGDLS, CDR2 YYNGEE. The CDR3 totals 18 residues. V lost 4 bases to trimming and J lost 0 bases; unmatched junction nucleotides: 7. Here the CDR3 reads CASSPSSGGSSGANVLTF. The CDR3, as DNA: TGTGCCAGCAGCCCTTCTAGCGGGGGCAGCTCTGGGGCCAACGTCCTGACTTTC.

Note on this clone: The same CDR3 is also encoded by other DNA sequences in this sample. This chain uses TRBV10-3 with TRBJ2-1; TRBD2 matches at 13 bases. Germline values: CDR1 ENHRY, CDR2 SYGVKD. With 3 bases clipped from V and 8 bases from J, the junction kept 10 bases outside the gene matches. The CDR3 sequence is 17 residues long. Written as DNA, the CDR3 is TGTGCCATCAGTGATGGGCGACTAGCGGGAGGCGTCGATGAGCAGTTCTTC. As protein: CAISDGRLAGGVDEQFF.

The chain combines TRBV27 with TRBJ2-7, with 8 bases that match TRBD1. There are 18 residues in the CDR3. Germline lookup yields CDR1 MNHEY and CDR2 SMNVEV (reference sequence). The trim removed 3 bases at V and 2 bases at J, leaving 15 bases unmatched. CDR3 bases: TGTGCCAGCAGTTTCTCGCTCGGACAGGGCAGTATCACCTACGAGCAGTACTTC. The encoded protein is CASSFSLGQGSITYEQYF.

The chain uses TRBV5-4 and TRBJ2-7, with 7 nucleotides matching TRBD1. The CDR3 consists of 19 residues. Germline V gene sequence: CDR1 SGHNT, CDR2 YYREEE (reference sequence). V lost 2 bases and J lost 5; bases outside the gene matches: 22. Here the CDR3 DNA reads TGTGCCAGCAGCTTTCCGAGGGACAGCCGCCCCCAAAGCTACGACGAGCAGTACTTC. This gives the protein CASSFPRDSRPQSYDEQYF.

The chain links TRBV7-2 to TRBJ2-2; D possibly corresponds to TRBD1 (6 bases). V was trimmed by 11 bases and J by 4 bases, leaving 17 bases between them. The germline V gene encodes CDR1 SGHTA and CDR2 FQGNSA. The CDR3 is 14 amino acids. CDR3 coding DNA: TGTGCCTCAAATGGGCAGGGGCTCACCGGGGAGCTGTTTTTT. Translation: CASNGQGLTGELFF.

The CDR3 sequence is CASSRIGRTSTDTQYF. The DNA for the CDR3 is TGTGCCAGCAGCCGCATCGGGCGAACTAGCACAGATACGCAGTATTTT. This chain joins TRBV28 and TRBJ2-3; no definite D call. This CDR3 is 16 amino acids long. The germline V gene encodes CDR1 MDHEN and CDR2 SYDVKM. V was clipped by 6 bases and J by 0 bases, with 16 bases between them.

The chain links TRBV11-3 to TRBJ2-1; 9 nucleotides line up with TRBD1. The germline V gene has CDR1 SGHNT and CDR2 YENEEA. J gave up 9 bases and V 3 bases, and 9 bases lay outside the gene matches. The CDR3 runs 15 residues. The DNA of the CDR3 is TGTGCCAGCAGCTTCTACGGGACAGGGCAGGGTGAGCAGTTCTTC. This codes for CASSFYGTGQGEQFF.

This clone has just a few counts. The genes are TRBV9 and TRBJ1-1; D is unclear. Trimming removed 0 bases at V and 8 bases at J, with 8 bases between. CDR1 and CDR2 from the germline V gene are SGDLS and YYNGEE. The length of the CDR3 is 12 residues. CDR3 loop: CASSVGADEAFF. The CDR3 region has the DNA TGTGCCAGCAGCGTAGGGGCAGACGAAGCTTTCTTT.

The CDR3 DNA sequence: TGTGCCACCGGAGCGGGGGGCTCCTACAATGAGCAGTTCTTC. Encoded protein: CATGAGGSYNEQFF. The V gene is TRBV6-1, the J gene TRBJ2-1; 9 positions match TRBD2. The CDR3 loop spans 14 amino acids. J was trimmed by 0 bases and V by 10 bases; bases with no gene match: 4. CDR1 is MNHNS, CDR2 SASEGT, per germline.